This record covers a single T cell receptor (beta chain). This sample includes further DNA sequences coding for the same CDR3. The entry originates in a study of blood T cell repertoires in COVID-19. Under the authors' procedure: Estimated nucleated cell counts came from reference gene primer amplification. Using immunoSEQ multiplex PCR, the repertoire was profiled, and TCRdb retains in-frame clones only, with some absent. The DNA was the basis for D and trimming; V, J and clone size are from that table. The sample lists roughly 320,000 clones; 85% to 90% were seen once. This sequence was found in a woman in her fifties or sixties with COVID-19, enrolled during active disease. The sample comprised peripheral blood.

As DNA, the CDR3 is TGCGCCAGCAGCTTGGGCGGAAGCAATCAGCCCCAGCATTTT. Its protein product is CASSLGGSNQPQHF. The chain has TRBV5-1 and TRBJ1-5; D is unresolved. The CDR3 is 14 residues long. The germline V gene has CDR1 SGHRS and CDR2 YFSETQ. Trimming removed 0 bases from V and 1 base from J, with 5 bases in between. The complete variable domain, with remaining parts taken from reference TRBV5-1 and TRBJ1-5, reads KAGVTQTPRYLIKTRGQQVTLSCSPISGHRSVSWYQQTPGQGLQFLFEYFSETQRNKGNFPGRFSGRQFSNSRSEMNVSTLELGDSALYLCASSLGGSNQPQHFGDGTRLSIL.